One sample yielded the 2 T cell receptor beta chains listed below, sequenced in a study of T cells after yellow fever vaccination (dated by TCRdb to between 2017 and 2020). The library relied on 5' RACE. Sequencing was performed on an Illumina HiSeq 2500. TCRdb applied fastp at Q25 and MiXCR to the public reads, then kept only in-frame beta chains. Each entry is one CDR3 protein sequence, shown with its most common DNA and genes. Recorded for this sample are under 80,000 distinct CDR3 sequences; approximately 7.4% of them occurred a single time. The ten largest make up 35% to 40% of the sample. The sample's treatment or condition, from its label and the paper: live attenuated yellow fever vaccine strain. The specimen comprised CD8+ T cells sorted from PBMCs, sampled 15 days after the yellow fever booster vaccination. The receptors come from a man aged 25 to 40 who received the YFV17D yellow fever vaccine.

This clonotype was counted ten times or more. This chain uses TRBV7-9 with TRBJ2-5, with D possibly TRBD1 on 6 matching bases. Trimming stripped 8 bases from V and 2 bases from J, with 21 bases between. This CDR3 has 16 residues. Germline loops: CDR1 SEHNR, CDR2 FQNEAQ (reference sequence). The CDR3 DNA is TGTGCCAGCCGACACTCCGGGACAAAAATTCAAGAGACCCAGTACTTC. Its translation: CASRHSGTKIQETQYF.

This clonotype came up many times. The genes are TRBV10-3 and TRBJ2-5; 10 bases agree with TRBD2. V dropped 3 bases and J dropped 4; count of bases not matched to a gene: 8. The V gene's germline CDR1 is ENHRY and CDR2 SYGVKD. This CDR3 is built from 16 residues. DNA of the CDR3: TGTGCCATCAGTGAAAAGCTAGCGGGAGAGGGAGAGACCCAGTACTTC. Translated, it gives CAISEKLAGEGETQYF.